Below are 31 T cell receptor beta chains sequenced from a single sample in a study of blood T cell repertoires in COVID-19. The protocol was immunoSEQ multiplex PCR, while the TCRdb copy is restricted to in-frame clones and leaves out a portion. The sample consists of fewer than 300,000 clones, 80% to 95% of them appearing once. The sequencing sample was made of peripheral blood. These receptors all come from a young adult with COVID-19, enrolled during active disease.

The chain combines TRBV7-9 with TRBJ2-1; 12 bases match TRBD1. Per germline, CDR1 SEHNR and CDR2 FQNEAQ (reference sequence). This CDR3 is built from 16 residues. The V and J ends lost 1 base and 9 bases, in that order; junction bases with no gene match: 7. CDR3 sequence: CASSLGFGTGGGEQFF. The CDR3 coding sequence is TGTGCCAGCAGCTTAGGGTTTGGGACAGGGGGCGGTGAGCAGTTCTTC.

J is TRBJ1-1 and V is TRBV7-8; D is possibly TRBD1 (6 bases). The CDR3 is 17 residues long. CDR1 and CDR2 (germline): SGHVS, FQNEAQ. The V and J ends lost 1 base and 3 bases respectively, with 18 bases between them. The CDR3 bases are TGTGCCAGCAGCTTAGTTGAGTCGTGGGAGGGGGACACTGAAGCTTTCTTT. Translating gives CASSLVESWEGDTEAFF.

V is TRBV11-2 and J is TRBJ2-7; 11 bases line up with TRBD2. Per germline, CDR1 SGHAT and CDR2 FQNNGV. Trimming at V came to 5 bases and at J to 5 bases, leaving 5 bases not matched to a gene. The CDR3 has 14 residues. The CDR3 coding sequence is TGTGCCAGCAGCACTAGCGGGAGTTTCGACGAGCAGTACTTC. Amino acid sequence: CASSTSGSFDEQYF.

The J gene is TRBJ1-6, the V gene TRBV5-4, with D perhaps matching TRBD1 (5 bases). The V gene's germline CDR1 is SGHNT and CDR2 YYREEE (reference sequence). The CDR3 is made up of 14 amino acids. V shed 1 base and J shed 7 bases, with 9 bases lying between them. The CDR3 is CASSLLQANSPLHF. CDR3 DNA sequence: TGTGCCAGCAGCTTGTTACAGGCGAATTCACCCCTCCACTTT.

The CDR3 reads CASSSPWTGGSYEQYF. The CDR3 region has the DNA TGTGCCAGCAGTTCGCCCTGGACAGGGGGCTCCTACGAGCAGTACTTC. The rearrangement joins TRBV6-6 to TRBJ2-7, with 10 bases fitting TRBD1. Losses at the gene ends were 4 bases for V and 0 bases for J; bases not matched to a gene: 6. Germline V CDR1 and CDR2: MNHNY, SVGAGI (reference sequence). The CDR3 runs 16 residues.

The chain employs TRBV10-2 and TRBJ2-7; D may be TRBD1 or TRBD2 (6 bases each). Trimming pared 10 bases from V and 0 bases from J, leaving 19 bases between. This CDR3 spans 15 amino acids. The germline CDR1 and CDR2 sequences are WSHSY and SAAADI. CDR3 residues: CATRGGDGSSYEQYF. Written as DNA, the CDR3 is TGCGCCACCAGGGGCGGAGACGGGAGCTCCTACGAGCAGTACTTC.

The CDR3 sequence: CASSSGEGGVSYEQYF. In nucleotides, the CDR3 is TGTGCCAGCAGTTCCGGGGAGGGGGGGGTCTCCTACGAGCAGTACTTC. The chain combines TRBV6-6 with TRBJ2-7, with D possibly being TRBD2 (7 bases). This CDR3 region has 16 residues. Germline V gives CDR1 MNHNY, CDR2 SVGAGI (reference sequence). Trimming cost V 4 bases and J 0 bases, with 16 bases left between them.

On this clone: The junction shows a germline mismatch at one end, possibly a read error. The V and J genes are TRBV2 and TRBJ2-1; 13 bases are a match to TRBD2. The germline V gene has CDR1 SNHLY and CDR2 FYNNEI. There are 17 residues in the CDR3. The chain's CDR3 is CASSQAIGLAGEGEQFF. CDR3 in DNA: TGTGCCAGCAGTCAAGCGATAGGACTAGCGGGAGAGGGTGAGCAGTTCTTC.

The chain is built from TRBV30 and TRBJ2-2; 7 bases fit TRBD1. The CDR3 is 13 amino acids. The V segment lost 4 bases and the J segment 6 bases; nucleotides outside the gene matches: 5. The germline gives CDR1 GTSNPN, CDR2 SVGIG (reference sequence). The CDR3 DNA reads as TGTGCCTGGACCAAACAGGGGCCCGGGGAGCTGTTTTTT. Its protein is CAWTKQGPGELFF.

The V and J genes are TRBV7-9 and TRBJ2-7, with TRBD2 matching 7 bases. This CDR3 is built from 15 residues. Germline V gene data show CDR1 as SEHNR and CDR2 as FQNEAQ (reference sequence). The J segment lost 2 bases and the V segment lost 4 bases, leaving 8 bases of the junction unmatched. This CDR3 is CASSSTGGNTYEQYF. DNA for the CDR3: TGTGCCAGCAGCTCGACGGGGGGAAACACCTACGAGCAGTACTTC.

The chain combines TRBV5-6 with TRBJ2-3, with TRBD2 matching over 9 bases. Germline CDR1 reads SGHDT; CDR2 reads YYEEEE. CDR3 length equals 15 residues. With 2 bases clipped from V and 4 bases from J, the junction kept 5 bases outside the gene matches. DNA of the CDR3: TGTGCCAGCAGCTTAGGTGCGGGAGGGCCAGATACGCAGTATTTT. It encodes CASSLGAGGPDTQYF.

This chain uses TRBV7-8 with TRBJ2-6; the D gene is possibly TRBD1 (6 bases). The CDR3 runs to 20 residues. Trimming stripped 5 bases from V and 0 bases from J, with 23 bases between. Germline-derived CDR1 and CDR2 are SGHVS and FQNEAQ. The CDR3 nucleotides are TGTGCCAGCAGCCAAGTTACTCCGGGACATCGACGCTCTGGGGCCAACGTCCTGACTTTC. Its translation is CASSQVTPGHRRSGANVLTF.

This chain connects TRBV19 to TRBJ1-5, with D maybe TRBD1 (6 bases). The germline V gene has CDR1 LNHDA and CDR2 SQIVND (reference sequence). The CDR3 is 14 residues long. Trimming cost V 5 bases and J 7 bases, with 15 bases left between them. This CDR3 is CASSSQGSGQPQHF. In nucleotides, the CDR3 is TGTGCCAGTAGTTCCCAGGGGTCGGGGCAGCCCCAGCATTTT.

The J gene is TRBJ2-3, the V gene TRBV7-8; TRBD2 matches at 11 bases. Germline CDR1 SGHVS, CDR2 FQNEAQ. The CDR3 totals 17 residues. The trim removed 5 bases at V and 6 bases at J, leaving 13 bases unmatched. CDR3 region: CASSHRLTSGSLDTQYF. In nucleotides, the CDR3 is TGTGCCAGCAGCCACCGACTAACTAGCGGGAGTCTGGATACGCAGTATTTT.

The chain joins TRBV20-1 to TRBJ2-3, with TRBD1 identical over 9 bases. The germline V gene encodes CDR1 DFQATT and CDR2 SNEGSKA (reference sequence). With 3 bases clipped from V and 2 bases from J, the junction kept 12 bases outside the gene matches. CDR3 length equals 17 residues. CDR3 DNA: TGCAGTGCTAGTTCGGGACAGGGCTCTGAAACCACAGATACGCAGTATTTT. Encoded protein: CSASSGQGSETTDTQYF.

The chain carries TRBV3-1 (or the pseudogene TRBV3-2) and TRBJ1-2, with 10 bases aligning to TRBD1. V shed 8 bases, J shed 6 bases, and the junction held 12 bases outside the gene matches. The CDR3 runs to 15 residues. Germline CDR1 is LGHDT and CDR2 is YNNKEL (reference sequence). CDR3 sequence reads: CASGTGTGVSDGYTF. The CDR3 coding sequence is TGTGCCAGCGGTACCGGGACAGGGGTTTCAGATGGCTACACCTTC.

The chain recombines TRBV3-1 (or the pseudogene TRBV3-2) with TRBJ2-7; 10 positions agree with TRBD2. V gave up 2 bases and J gave up 1 base; unmatched junction bases: 14. CDR3 length: 19 residues. Germline CDR1 LGHDT, CDR2 YNNKEL (reference sequence). The CDR3 protein is CASSQQLPRMTSGSYEQYF. CDR3 nucleotides: TGTGCCAGCAGCCAACAACTTCCTAGAATGACTAGCGGGTCCTACGAGCAGTACTTC.

The chain is built from TRBV24-1 and TRBJ2-1, with D perhaps TRBD1 (6 bases). Germline V gives CDR1 KGHDR, CDR2 SFDVKD. The germline V and J ends were trimmed by 3 bases and 6 bases, with 17 bases remaining between them. The CDR3 spans 16 residues. The CDR3 DNA reads as TGTGCCACCAGTGATGTGGCGCAGGGGCTTAGCAATGAGCAGTTCTTC. Residues: CATSDVAQGLSNEQFF.

The CDR3 sequence is CASSEEGGVTEAFF. Here the CDR3 DNA reads TGTGCCAGCAGCGAAGAAGGAGGGGTAACTGAAGCTTTCTTT. The V gene is TRBV9, the J gene TRBJ1-1, with D possibly TRBD1 on 5 matching bases. The V end lost 3 bases, the J end lost 5 bases, and 14 bases lay between the germline ends. Per germline, CDR1 SGDLS and CDR2 YYNGEE. CDR3 size: 14 residues.

The J gene is TRBJ2-7, the V gene TRBV27; TRBD2 is a possible D gene (7 bases). In germline, CDR1 is MNHEY, CDR2 SMNVEV (reference sequence). The CDR3 has 15 amino acids. Trimming left V 5 bases short and J 2 bases short, with 16 bases between. This CDR3 reads CASSLGSGGPYEQYF. For the CDR3, the DNA is TGTGCCAGCAGTCTCGGTTCGGGGGGCCCCTACGAGCAGTACTTC.

CDR3 sequence: CASMDVGTTTDTQYF. CDR3 sequence (DNA): TGCGCCAGCATGGATGTCGGGACTACCACAGATACGCAGTATTTT. The J gene is TRBJ2-3, the V gene TRBV10-2, with 7 bases matching TRBD2. Germline loops: CDR1 WSHSY, CDR2 SAAADI. V was pared by 7 bases and J by 2 bases, with 9 bases of the junction left unmatched. The CDR3 spans 15 residues.

The rearrangement joins TRBV25-1 to TRBJ2-7; 7 bases agree with TRBD1. Germline V CDR1 and CDR2: MGHDK, SYGVNS. The CDR3 length is 15 residues. The V segment lost 2 bases and the J segment 5 bases; nucleotides outside the gene matches: 9. CDR3 region: CASSERQGVNHEQYF. CDR3 in DNA: TGTGCCAGCAGTGAACGCCAGGGGGTAAACCACGAGCAGTACTTC.

The rearrangement links TRBV18 to TRBJ2-2; 11 nucleotides match TRBD2. J gave up 5 bases and V 3 bases, and 5 bases lay outside the gene matches. The CDR3 sequence is 16 residues long. CDR1 KGHSH and CDR2 LQKENI come from the germline V gene. The CDR3 coding sequence is TGTGCCAGCTCACCTTTGACTAGCGGGACAACCGGGGAGCTGTTTTTT. Translation: CASSPLTSGTTGELFF.

V is TRBV6-2 or TRBV6-3 and J is TRBJ2-5; 9 bases fit TRBD2. Per the germline V gene, CDR1 is MNHEY and CDR2 is SVGEGT. V shed 4 bases, J shed 5 bases, and the junction held 8 bases outside the gene matches. CDR3 length: 15 amino acids. CDR3 sequence (DNA): TGTGCCAGCAGTTCTTTTGCGGGAGGGGCGGAGACCCAGTACTTC. Residues: CASSSFAGGAETQYF.

CDR3 loop: CASSYSGLAGVVYEQYF. Here the CDR3 DNA reads TGTGCCAGCAGTTACTCAGGACTAGCGGGGGTGGTCTACGAGCAGTACTTC. The rearrangement links TRBV6-2 or TRBV6-3 to TRBJ2-7; TRBD2 agrees at 13 bases. CDR1 MNHEY and CDR2 SVGEGT come from the germline V gene. The junction had 5 bases not matched to a gene; V was cut back by 0 bases and J by 3 bases. CDR3 length equals 17 residues.

The chain carries TRBV4-3 and TRBJ2-7; no reliable D call. The V and J ends lost 1 base and 3 bases respectively, with 10 bases between them. Germline V gene sequence: CDR1 LGHNA, CDR2 YSLEER. This CDR3 contains 14 residues. CDR3 sequence: CASSQGAPGYEQYF. CDR3 in DNA: TGCGCCAGCAGCCAAGGGGCCCCAGGCTACGAGCAGTACTTC.

This chain links TRBV6-4 with TRBJ1-5, with 8 bases lining up with TRBD1. V gave up 8 bases and J gave up 6 bases; unmatched junction bases: 12. Germline V gene data show CDR1 as MRHNA and CDR2 as SNTAGT. There are 15 residues in the CDR3. The CDR3 sequence is CASSPSQGASQPQHF. In DNA, the CDR3 is TGTGCCAGCTCCCCGTCCCAGGGGGCAAGTCAGCCCCAGCATTTT.

The rearrangement links TRBV6-5 to TRBJ2-7, with 7 bases that match TRBD1. CDR1 and CDR2 (germline): MNHEY, SVGAGI. V trimming: 6 bases; J trimming: 6 bases; junction bases outside the gene matches: 5. This CDR3 comprises 12 residues. Here the CDR3 reads CASRTGLGEQYF. The CDR3 bases are TGTGCCAGCAGGACAGGGTTGGGCGAGCAGTACTTC.

The chain carries TRBV7-9 and TRBJ1-2; TRBD1 might be the D (6 bases). Germline V CDR1 and CDR2: SEHNR, FQNEAQ (reference sequence). V was trimmed by 4 bases and J by 6 bases, leaving 18 bases between them. The CDR3 covers 15 residues. In DNA, the CDR3 is TGTGCCAGCAGCTCACCCTTTATGGGGGCGGATGGCTACACCTTC. This encodes CASSSPFMGADGYTF.

The J gene is TRBJ2-2, the V gene TRBV19; perhaps TRBD2 as D (6 bases). The CDR3 totals 14 residues. V was pared by 10 bases and J by 2 bases, with 14 bases between. Per the germline V gene, CDR1 is LNHDA and CDR2 is SQIVND (reference sequence). The CDR3 reads CATRLVTNTGELFF. CDR3 coding DNA: TGTGCCACCAGACTAGTTACCAACACCGGGGAGCTGTTTTTT.

This clone was found once. V and J are TRBV7-8 and TRBJ2-2; tentatively, D is TRBD1 (6 bases). CDR1 is SGHVS, CDR2 FQNEAQ, per germline. CDR3 size: 15 residues. Trimming cost V 1 base and J 0 bases, with 6 bases left between them. This chain's CDR3 is CASSLGTANTGELFF. The DNA for the CDR3 is TGTGCCAGCAGCTTAGGGACAGCGAACACCGGGGAGCTGTTTTTT.